This passage covers 27 T cell receptor beta chains from one sample sequenced in a study of long-term antiretroviral therapy in people with HIV. Version v3.0 of the immunoSEQ assay ran at survey level. Only in-frame clones appear in the TCRdb table, and some are missing; sequencing was by immunoSEQ multiplex PCR. The profile covers around 27,000 clones, with around 85% appearing a single time and just under 8.5% taken by the ten largest. Material: unsorted PBMCs, obtained 3 years after starting antiretroviral therapy. These receptor sequences come from a man between 35 and 55 years old with HIV.

This CDR3 reads CASSRAAGPQGYTF. The CDR3 DNA is TGTGCCAGCAGCCGCGCGGCAGGCCCGCAAGGCTACACCTTC. This sequence joins TRBV13 and TRBJ1-2, with D unresolved. There are 14 residues in the CDR3. The germline CDR1 and CDR2 sequences are PRHDT and FYEKMQ (reference sequence). V dropped 5 bases and J dropped 8 bases, with 18 bases sitting between them. The whole variable domain, remainder taken from reference TRBV13 and TRBJ1-2, is AAGVIQSPRHLIKEKRETATLKCYPIPRHDTVYWYQQGPGQDPQFLISFYEKMQSDKGSIPDRFSAQQFSDYHSELNMSSLELGDSALYFCASSRAAGPQGYTFGSGTRLTVV.

This chain joins TRBV9 and TRBJ1-3, with D unresolved. This CDR3 has 17 residues. Germline V lookup: CDR1 SGDLS, CDR2 YYNGEE. Trimming shortened V by 1 base and J by 3 bases, and 17 bases separated the two germline ends. In DNA, the CDR3 is TGTGCCAGCAGCGTAACATCCAGCTCCCTCGGTGGAAACACCATATATTTT. It translates to CASSVTSSSLGGNTIYF. Looking up the rest from reference TRBV9 and TRBJ1-3 gives the full variable domain: DSGVTQTPKHLITATGQRVTLRCSPRSGDLSVYWYQQSLDQGLQFLIQYYNGEERAKGNILERFSAQQFPDLHSELNLSSLELGDSALYFCASSVTSSSLGGNTIYFGEGSWLTVV.

The chain couples TRBV6-1 to TRBJ2-7, with TRBD1 matching over 7 bases. Trimming took 1 base from V and 5 from J; bases not matched to a gene: 2. Germline V lookup: CDR1 MNHNS, CDR2 SASEGT. The CDR3 sequence is 13 residues long. The CDR3 here is CASSEVGTDEQYF. CDR3 coding DNA: TGTGCCAGCAGTGAAGTGGGGACAGACGAGCAGTACTTC.

The chain carries TRBV6-6 and TRBJ2-7; no definite D call. Germline CDR1 and CDR2: MNHNY and SVGAGI (reference sequence). The length of the CDR3 is 11 residues. The germline V and J ends were trimmed by 2 bases and 6 bases, with 5 bases remaining between them. The CDR3 spells CASSYGGEQYF. CDR3 coding DNA: TGTGCCAGCAGTTACGGCGGCGAGCAGTACTTC.

This clone was counted once. The chain recombines TRBV7-9 with TRBJ2-7; 9 nucleotides match TRBD2. V dropped 2 bases and J dropped 6; count of bases not matched to a gene: 11. The CDR3 loop spans 16 amino acids. Germline V gene lookup returns CDR1 SEHNR and CDR2 FQNEAQ (reference sequence). The CDR3 bases are TGTGCCAGCAGCTTATGGGCGGGAGGGACCTCCGGCGAGCAGTACTTC. Its translation is CASSLWAGGTSGEQYF.

The rearrangement joins TRBV6-5 to TRBJ2-7; D might be TRBD2 (5 bases). The ends were cut back, 2 bases at V and 6 bases at J, with 14 bases in the middle. The CDR3 runs 14 residues. Looked up from germline, CDR1 is MNHEY and CDR2 is SVGAGI. The chain's CDR3 is CASSYQSSRGEQYF. In DNA form, the CDR3 reads TGTGCCAGCAGTTACCAATCCTCCCGGGGCGAGCAGTACTTC.

The chain uses TRBV27 and TRBJ1-6; TRBD1 is a possible D gene (5 bases). Looked up from germline, CDR1 is MNHEY and CDR2 is SMNVEV (reference sequence). Trimming took off 5 bases at V and 3 bases at J, with 17 bases between the two ends. The length of the CDR3 is 17 residues. The CDR3 loop reads CASSKTVAIDYNSPLHF. The CDR3 DNA sequence: TGTGCCAGCAGTAAGACAGTCGCCATCGACTATAATTCACCCCTCCACTTT.

This chain uses TRBV30 with TRBJ1-1; tentative D call: TRBD1 (5 bases). Trimming took 4 bases from V and 4 from J, leaving 13 bases between them. This CDR3 is built from 13 residues. Germline V gene sequence: CDR1 GTSNPN, CDR2 SVGIG (reference sequence). CDR3 sequence: CAWTGGVPTEAFF. CDR3 DNA: TGTGCCTGGACTGGAGGGGTCCCCACTGAAGCTTTCTTT. Full variable domain (rest looked up from reference TRBV30 and TRBJ1-1): SQTIHQWPATLVQPVGSPLSLECTVEGTSNPNLYWYRQAAGRGLQLLFYSVGIGQISSEVPQNLSASRPQDRQFILSSKKLLLSDSGFYLCAWTGGVPTEAFFGQGTRLTVV.

V usage is TRBV9 and J usage is TRBJ2-7; 7 positions match TRBD1. The CDR3 runs 15 residues. Germline lookup yields CDR1 SGDLS and CDR2 YYNGEE. With V trimmed by 3 bases and J by 0 bases, 6 bases remained unmatched. CDR3 amino acids: CASSATGRSSYEQYF. The CDR3 DNA sequence: TGTGCCAGCAGCGCGACAGGGCGTAGCTCCTACGAGCAGTACTTC.

The rearrangement uses TRBV30 and TRBJ1-1; TRBD1 might be the D (6 bases). V lost 0 bases, J lost 1 base, and 12 bases lay in between. Germline V gene lookup returns CDR1 GTSNPN and CDR2 SVGIG (reference sequence). This CDR3 has 15 residues. CDR3 amino acids: CAWSVQGRPNTEAFF. The CDR3 coding sequence is TGTGCCTGGAGTGTACAGGGACGCCCGAACACTGAAGCTTTCTTT.

The J gene is TRBJ2-7, the V gene TRBV30, with D tentatively TRBD2 (6 bases). CDR3 size: 15 residues. CDR1 GTSNPN and CDR2 SVGIG come from the germline V gene (reference sequence). The V end lost 7 bases, the J end lost 5 bases, and 24 bases lay between the germline ends. DNA for the CDR3: TGTGCCTCGGCAACCCCACACGGGACTCCTAACGAGCAGTACTTC. Protein: CASATPHGTPNEQYF.

This chain links TRBV25-1 with TRBJ1-1; a weak D match, TRBD1 (6 bases). The V and J ends lost 5 bases and 7 bases respectively, with 17 bases between them. The CDR3 extends over 14 amino acids. CDR1 is MGHDK, CDR2 SYGVNS, per germline. The CDR3 nucleotides are TGTGCCAGCAGTTCCAGCCGGGGGCCGGGTGAAGCTTTCTTT. As protein: CASSSSRGPGEAFF.

This clone was found a few times. This chain connects TRBV27 to TRBJ2-2, with TRBD2 identical over 8 bases. Trimming took 5 bases from V and 6 from J; bases not matched to a gene: 5. Germline CDR1 MNHEY, CDR2 SMNVEV (reference sequence). The CDR3 is made up of 14 amino acids. The CDR3 DNA reads TGTGCCAGCAGTCCGGCGGGGGGCCCCGGGGAGCTGTTTTTT. Amino acids: CASSPAGGPGELFF.

The DNA of the CDR3 is TGTGCCTGTTCGGGGGAGCAGAGTTCACCCCTCCACTTT. Translated, it gives CACSGEQSSPLHF. The chain links TRBV30 to TRBJ1-6, with D possibly TRBD1 on 5 matching bases. This CDR3 is 13 amino acids long. Deletions cut 6 bases from V and 9 bases from J, with 15 bases between. CDR1 GTSNPN and CDR2 SVGIG come from the germline V gene (reference sequence).

This sequence joins TRBV19 and TRBJ1-5, with D possibly matching TRBD1 (5 bases). V shed 3 bases and J shed 4 bases, with 13 bases lying between them. The CDR3 runs to 15 residues. Germline V gene data show CDR1 as LNHDA and CDR2 as SQIVND (reference sequence). For the CDR3, the DNA is TGTGCCAGTAGTATGGACGGGGGTTCAAATCAGCCCCAGCATTTT. This codes for CASSMDGGSNQPQHF.

This rearrangement joins TRBV20-1 to TRBJ1-1; D not certain. This CDR3 region has 11 residues. V was pared by 0 bases and J by 2 bases, with 1 base between. Germline CDR1 reads DFQATT; CDR2 reads SNEGSKA (reference sequence). The CDR3 bases are TGCAGTGCTAGAGACAACACTGAAGCTTTCTTT. Amino acids: CSARDNTEAFF.

CDR3 region: CASSEGTPSPLHF. The CDR3 nucleotides read TGTGCCAGCAGTGAGGGGACCCCTTCACCCCTCCACTTT. This chain connects TRBV25-1 to TRBJ1-6, with D maybe TRBD1 (5 bases). This CDR3 region has 13 residues. V dropped 3 bases and J dropped 9 bases, with 9 bases sitting between them. Looked up from germline, CDR1 is MGHDK and CDR2 is SYGVNS. Full variable domain (rest looked up from reference TRBV25-1 and TRBJ1-6): EADIYQTPRYLVIGTGKKITLECSQTMGHDKMYWYQQDPGMELHLIHYSYGVNSTEKGDLSSESTVSRIRTEHFPLTLESARPSHTSQYLCASSEGTPSPLHFGNGTRLTVT.

The chain's CDR3 is CASSLARTGELFF. CDR3 nucleotides: TGTGCCAGCAGCCTCGCTAGGACCGGGGAGCTGTTTTTT. This chain links TRBV11-2 with TRBJ2-2; D gene unclear. Germline values: CDR1 SGHAT, CDR2 FQNNGV. The V end lost 5 bases, the J end lost 5 bases, and 9 bases lay between the germline ends. This CDR3 has 13 residues.

The chain combines TRBV2 with TRBJ2-2, with 10 nucleotides matching TRBD2. The CDR3 has 17 amino acids. Germline CDR1 is SNHLY and CDR2 is FYNNEI. V was clipped by 7 bases and J by 2 bases; unmatched bases: 10. The CDR3 region has the DNA TGTGCCAGCACCGATTATGGGACTAGCGTCAACACCGGGGAGCTGTTTTTT. Its protein is CASTDYGTSVNTGELFF.

The chain joins TRBV5-1 to TRBJ2-7; no definite D call. The germline V gene encodes CDR1 SGHRS and CDR2 YFSETQ. The CDR3 runs to 14 residues. The V end lost 4 bases, the J end lost 6 bases, and 17 bases lay between the germline ends. CDR3 in DNA: TGCGCCAGCAGCCCCGCATGGCAGGCCAGCGAGCAGTACTTC. Translated: CASSPAWQASEQYF.

J is TRBJ2-7 and V is TRBV4-2, with D possibly being TRBD2 (5 bases). Germline-derived CDR1 and CDR2 are LGHNA and YNFKEQ. Trimming removed 3 bases from V and 5 bases from J, with 14 bases in between. The length of the CDR3 is 14 residues. The CDR3 reads CASSHRPGSHEQYF. The CDR3 DNA follows: TGTGCCAGCAGCCACCGCCCGGGATCTCACGAGCAGTACTTC.

The chain carries TRBV5-5 and TRBJ2-7; 7 bases align to TRBD1. This CDR3 spans 15 amino acids. Germline loops: CDR1 SGHKS, CDR2 YYEKEE (reference sequence). After removal of 4 bases from V and 4 bases from J, the junction contained 11 bases not matched to a gene. The CDR3 reads CASSPATGIVYEQYF. CDR3 nucleotide sequence: TGTGCCAGCAGCCCCGCGACAGGGATCGTATACGAGCAGTACTTC.

This chain connects TRBV6-5 to TRBJ1-3; weak D call: TRBD1 (5 bases). V lost 6 bases and J 4 bases, leaving 16 bases between the germline ends. This CDR3 contains 15 residues. In germline, CDR1 is MNHEY, CDR2 SVGAGI. The CDR3 DNA is TGTGCCAGCAGCCCCGGGGGGGGATACGGAAACACCATATATTTT. It encodes CASSPGGGYGNTIYF.

V is TRBV30 and J is TRBJ1-2, with 7 positions matching TRBD1. V shed 2 bases, J shed 6 bases, and the junction held 9 bases outside the gene matches. This CDR3 is 14 amino acids long. Germline loops: CDR1 GTSNPN, CDR2 SVGIG (reference sequence). The CDR3 region has the DNA TGTGCCTGGAGTTTCACAGGGGTGGGGAATGGCTACACCTTC. This sequence encodes CAWSFTGVGNGYTF.

V gene TRBV6-5 combines with J gene TRBJ1-4; tentatively, D is TRBD1 (6 bases). This CDR3 contains 15 residues. V was shortened by 6 bases and J by 0 bases, with 11 bases between the two germline ends. Germline CDR1 reads MNHEY; CDR2 reads SVGAGI. The CDR3: CASRRGSATNEKLFF. The CDR3 DNA sequence: TGTGCCAGCAGGAGGGGGTCCGCAACTAATGAAAAACTGTTTTTT.

The V gene is TRBV27, the J gene TRBJ2-5; the D is unclear. From germline, CDR1 is MNHEY and CDR2 SMNVEV (reference sequence). V was clipped by 5 bases and J by 11 bases, with 6 bases between them. This CDR3 has 9 residues. The CDR3, as DNA: TGTGCCAGCAGTCGAACTCAGTACTTC. It is translated as CASSRTQYF.

The chain uses TRBV10-1 and TRBJ2-7; 8 bases map to TRBD1. Trimming took 7 bases from V and 5 from J; bases not matched to a gene: 16. Germline V gene lookup returns CDR1 WNHNN and CDR2 SYGVQD (reference sequence). The CDR3 has 16 amino acids. CDR3 sequence (DNA): TGCGCCAGCAAGGATTCTCAAGTGGACAGGGTCCACGAGCAGTACTTC. This codes for CASKDSQVDRVHEQYF.